This T cell receptor beta chain was found in a study of blood T cells in healthy people across ages. For the study at large: Template switching recovered approximately one barcoded beta molecule for every two T cells.

It was with a sample-barcoded 5' primer and a J-beta primer mix that a second PCR of about 6 to 11 cycles was run. TCRdb passed the 5' RACE reads through MiXCR, listing each CDR3 protein once. Counted here are about 570,000 distinct CDR3 sequences, approximately 30% occurring once; the ten biggest clones make up under 20%. The clonotype comes from a woman between 65 and 79 years old in good health. Sequenced sample: blood.

This chain's CDR3 is CSASIGHYGYTF. CDR3 nucleotide sequence: TGCAGTGCTTCCATCGGCCACTATGGCTACACCTTC. The V call is TRBV20-1, the J call TRBJ1-2, with no clear D. Germline V gene sequence: CDR1 DFQATT, CDR2 SNEGSKA (reference sequence). Trimming took off 5 bases at V and 3 bases at J, with 10 bases between the two ends. The CDR3 consists of 12 residues.